This T cell receptor (beta chain) stems from a study of early T cells in non-severe SARS-CoV-2 infection. On the study more broadly: The study sequenced bulk RNA from unsorted whole blood, with chains unpaired.

V dropped 2 bases and J dropped 0; count of bases not matched to a gene: 5. The CDR3 spans 16 residues. Germline V gives CDR1 KGHSH, CDR2 LQKENI. Researchers attached unique molecular identifiers to individual cDNA molecules. One entry per CDR3 protein, called by TCRdb with MiXCR from the 5' RACE reads. This table holds 30,000 to 35,000 distinct CDR3 sequences, about 6.7% found once. Points on this clonotype: Its antigen is unidentified.

Overall study results and limits: VDJdb matching, biased toward anti-spike CD8 responses, missed private and CD4 specificities.

The sequence derives from an adult who was a healthcare worker with PCR-confirmed SARS-CoV-2 infection or an uninfected control (not recorded which). The sequencing sample was made of whole blood. V is TRBV18 and J is TRBJ2-3; 7 nucleotides agree with TRBD2. The CDR3 DNA reads TGTGCCAGCTCACCAGTACTAGCGACTAGCACAGATACGCAGTATTTT. It specifies CASSPVLATSTDTQYF.